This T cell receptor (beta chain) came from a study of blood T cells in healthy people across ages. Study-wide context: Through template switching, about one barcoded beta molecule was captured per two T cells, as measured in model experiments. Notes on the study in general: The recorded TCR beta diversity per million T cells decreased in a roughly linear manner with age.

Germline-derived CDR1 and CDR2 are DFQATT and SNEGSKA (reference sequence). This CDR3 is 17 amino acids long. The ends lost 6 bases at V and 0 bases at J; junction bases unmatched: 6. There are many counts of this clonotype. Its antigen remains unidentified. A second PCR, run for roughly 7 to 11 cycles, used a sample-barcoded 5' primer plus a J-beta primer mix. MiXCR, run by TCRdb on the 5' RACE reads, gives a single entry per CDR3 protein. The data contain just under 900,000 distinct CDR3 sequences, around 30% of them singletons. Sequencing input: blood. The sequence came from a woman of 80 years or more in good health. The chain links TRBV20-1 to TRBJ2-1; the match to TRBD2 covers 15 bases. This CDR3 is CSARGLAGGRSYNEQFF. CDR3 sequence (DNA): TGCAGTGCCCGGGGACTAGCGGGGGGCCGCTCCTACAATGAGCAGTTCTTC.